These 30 T cell receptor beta chains share one sample of origin, sequenced in a study of blood T cell repertoires in COVID-19. Measured with immunoSEQ multiplex PCR; TCRdb has only the in-frame clones, and not every one. Here the sample spans roughly 200,000 clones, about 88% being singletons. Specimen: PBMCs or T cells enriched from blood (not recorded which). These receptors came from a woman aged 40 to 49 in a cohort exposed to, infected with or recovered from COVID-19 (not recorded which).

This chain joins TRBV6-5 and TRBJ2-3; 10 bases are a match to TRBD1. Germline loops: CDR1 MNHEY, CDR2 SVGAGI. The CDR3 contains 14 residues. The V and J ends lost 6 bases and 4 bases, in that order; junction bases with no gene match: 4. In nucleotides, the CDR3 is TGTGCCAGCAGCCCGGGACAGGGGTCAGATACGCAGTATTTT. Its translation is CASSPGQGSDTQYF.

This sequence joins TRBV2 and TRBJ1-5, with 7 bases identical to TRBD1. Germline CDR1 is SNHLY and CDR2 is FYNNEI. With 6 bases clipped from V and 4 bases from J, the junction kept 6 bases outside the gene matches. The length of the CDR3 is 14 residues. CDR3: CASRGGTANQPQHF. The CDR3 DNA reads TGTGCCAGCAGAGGAGGGACAGCAAATCAGCCCCAGCATTTT.

The CDR3 nucleotides are TGTGCCATCAGTGCGAAGGGACTAGCGGCCTACAATGAGCAGTTCTTC. Translating it yields CAISAKGLAAYNEQFF. The V call is TRBV10-3, the J call TRBJ2-1; 11 nucleotides agree with TRBD2. Germline V gene lookup returns CDR1 ENHRY and CDR2 SYGVKD. CDR3 size: 16 residues. Unmatched junction bases numbered 4, after V lost 4 bases and J lost 2 bases.

The V call is TRBV27, the J call TRBJ2-1; D gene ambiguous. The length of the CDR3 is 12 residues. Looked up from germline, CDR1 is MNHEY and CDR2 is SMNVEV (reference sequence). Trimming removed 6 bases at V and 9 bases at J, with 12 bases between. CDR3 in DNA: TGTGCCAGCAGGGGCCAAGGCAGTGAGCAGTTCTTC. It encodes CASRGQGSEQFF.

This rearrangement joins TRBV9 to TRBJ1-1; weak D call: TRBD1 (5 bases). Germline V gene lookup returns CDR1 SGDLS and CDR2 YYNGEE. The CDR3 runs 16 residues. Trimming stripped 0 bases from V and 0 bases from J, with 12 bases between. CDR3 in DNA: TGTGCCAGCAGCGTAGTGGCAGGGAATATGAACACTGAAGCTTTCTTT. Translating gives CASSVVAGNMNTEAFF.

The genes are TRBV7-8 and TRBJ1-2; 8 positions match TRBD1. The V and J ends lost 5 bases and 8 bases, in that order; junction bases with no gene match: 16. Looked up from germline, CDR1 is SGHVS and CDR2 is FQNEAQ. The CDR3 totals 16 residues. CDR3 sequence reads: CASSPGTGRFSGGYTF. The CDR3 region has the DNA TGTGCCAGCAGCCCTGGGACAGGACGCTTTTCGGGGGGCTACACCTTC.

The chain joins TRBV4-3 to TRBJ2-4; TRBD2 might be the D (8 bases). Germline lookup yields CDR1 LGHNA and CDR2 YSLEER. The V end lost 0 bases, the J end lost 8 bases, and 23 bases lay between the germline ends. This CDR3 region has 18 residues. The CDR3 here is CASSQDPRPGGGRYIQYF. In nucleotides, the CDR3 is TGCGCCAGCAGCCAAGACCCGCGGCCGGGAGGGGGCAGATACATTCAGTACTTC.

The chain has TRBV5-1 and TRBJ2-1; 7 bases match TRBD2. Looked up from germline, CDR1 is SGHRS and CDR2 is YFSETQ. The CDR3 consists of 16 residues. J was trimmed by 4 bases and V by 0 bases; bases with no gene match: 7. CDR3: CASSLGHPGGYNEQFF. The CDR3 DNA follows: TGCGCCAGCAGCTTGGGACATCCGGGGGGTTACAATGAGCAGTTCTTC.

The V gene is TRBV6-5, the J gene TRBJ1-6; 8 bases match TRBD1. Germline V gene data show CDR1 as MNHEY and CDR2 as SVGAGI. CDR3 length equals 15 residues. CDR3 sequence reads: CAAAGGSLWNSPLHF. The CDR3 nucleotides are TGTGCGGCGGCAGGGGGCTCACTATGGAATTCACCCCTCCACTTT.

The rearrangement links TRBV27 to TRBJ2-7, with 7 bases lining up with TRBD2. Unmatched junction bases numbered 14, after V lost 5 bases and J lost 4 bases. Germline V CDR1 and CDR2: MNHEY, SMNVEV (reference sequence). The CDR3 is made up of 16 amino acids. CDR3 coding DNA: TGTGCCAGCAGTCTCACAACCCAGACTAGCACGTACGAGCAGTACTTC. As protein: CASSLTTQTSTYEQYF.

The chain employs TRBV27 and TRBJ1-6; 7 bases fit TRBD1. Germline CDR1 and CDR2: MNHEY and SMNVEV (reference sequence). There are 15 residues in the CDR3. J was trimmed by 10 bases and V by 4 bases; bases with no gene match: 10. Here the CDR3 reads CASSSLTGMRSPLHF. The CDR3 coding sequence is TGTGCCAGCAGTTCACTGACAGGGATGCGATCACCCCTCCACTTT.

This chain links TRBV25-1 with TRBJ1-2, with a possible D match to TRBD1 (5 bases). CDR3 length: 14 residues. Between the trimmed V and J ends, which lost 1 base and 7 bases, there was a span of 13 bases. Germline V gene sequence: CDR1 MGHDK, CDR2 SYGVNS. In DNA form, the CDR3 reads TGTGCCAGCAGTGAATGGGGCAGGGTGTTTGGCTACACCTTC. Translation: CASSEWGRVFGYTF.

V usage is TRBV29-1 and J usage is TRBJ1-3; TRBD1 is a possible D gene (5 bases). This CDR3 has 14 amino acids. Deletions cut 7 bases from V and 1 base from J, with 14 bases between. Germline CDR1 SQVTM, CDR2 ANQGSEA. CDR3 residues: CSAAGGASGNTIYF. The CDR3 region has the DNA TGCAGCGCCGCGGGGGGAGCGTCTGGAAACACCATATATTTT.

As concerns this clone: Other DNA sequences in the same sample also yield this CDR3. The chain employs TRBV7-2 and TRBJ2-7; maybe TRBD1 (5 bases). CDR1 SGHTA and CDR2 FQGNSA come from the germline V gene. The CDR3 has 15 residues. V lost 4 bases and J lost 0, with 13 bases in between. The CDR3 bases are TGTGCCAGCAGCTCTAGGGGCGGAAGCTCCTACGAGCAGTACTTC. This sequence encodes CASSSRGGSSYEQYF.

The chain employs TRBV5-4 and TRBJ1-3; D uncertain. This CDR3 has 11 residues. In germline, CDR1 is SGHNT, CDR2 YYREEE (reference sequence). V lost 0 bases and J lost 10, with 5 bases in between. This chain's CDR3 is CASSLGGTIYF. Here the CDR3 DNA reads TGTGCCAGCAGCTTGGGCGGGACCATATATTTT.

The chain recombines TRBV5-4 with TRBJ2-5; D ambiguous. The CDR3 has 14 residues. Germline V gene sequence: CDR1 SGHNT, CDR2 YYREEE (reference sequence). The germline V and J ends were trimmed by 4 bases and 5 bases, with 15 bases remaining between them. DNA of the CDR3: TGTGCCAGCAGCCGCACTATAAGCGAGGAGACCCAGTACTTC. Translation: CASSRTISEETQYF.

This chain connects TRBV5-1 to TRBJ1-3; D call uncertain. The CDR3 totals 13 residues. Germline V gene sequence: CDR1 SGHRS, CDR2 YFSETQ. V lost 0 bases and J 7 bases, leaving 8 bases between the germline ends. The DNA for the CDR3 is TGCGCCAGCAGCTTGGATGGCCAGAACACCATATATTTT. Protein sequence: CASSLDGQNTIYF.

CDR3 in amino acids: CASSFRGSNTEAFF. In DNA, the CDR3 is TGTGCCAGCAGCTTCAGGGGGTCGAACACTGAAGCTTTCTTT. The chain recombines TRBV11-3 with TRBJ1-1; 7 bases fit TRBD1. The CDR3 runs to 14 residues. The V and J ends lost 3 bases and 1 base, in that order; junction bases with no gene match: 2. The germline V gene encodes CDR1 SGHNT and CDR2 YENEEA. The complete variable domain, with remaining parts taken from reference TRBV11-3 and TRBJ1-1, reads EAGVVQSPRYKIIEKKQPVAFWCNPISGHNTLYWYLQNLGQGPELLIRYENEEAVDDSQLPKDRFSAERLKGVDSTLKIQPAELGDSAVYLCASSFRGSNTEAFFGQGTRLTVV.

The DNA of the CDR3 is TGTGCCAGCAGTGAAGGCCGTCTCTTGGGGGGGGCGTGGGAGACCCAGTACTTC. Translating it yields CASSEGRLLGGAWETQYF. The rearrangement links TRBV2 to TRBJ2-5; D possibly corresponds to TRBD2 (7 bases). This CDR3 is 18 amino acids long. With 1 base removed from V and 5 bases from J, the gap between germline ends came to 23 bases. In germline, CDR1 is SNHLY, CDR2 FYNNEI.

This rearrangement joins TRBV7-2 to TRBJ1-6, with 10 bases aligning to TRBD1. V gave up 5 bases and J gave up 9 bases; unmatched junction bases: 7. This CDR3 is 15 amino acids long. CDR1 and CDR2 from the germline V gene are SGHTA and FQGNSA. The CDR3 here is CASSARTGGASPLHF. The CDR3 nucleotides read TGTGCCAGCAGCGCGCGGACAGGGGGTGCTTCACCCCTCCACTTT. The entire variable domain, with the rest obtained from reference TRBV7-2 and TRBJ1-6, is as follows: GAGVSQSPSNKVTEKGKDVELRCDPISGHTALYWYRQSLGQGLEFLIYFQGNSAPDKSGLPSDRFSAERTGGSVSTLTIQRTQQEDSAVYLCASSARTGGASPLHFGNGTRLTVT.

This clone has more than one count but fewer than ten. The V gene is TRBV5-1, the J gene TRBJ2-1, with TRBD2 matching 9 bases. V lost 4 bases and J lost 9; bases outside the gene matches: 11. The V gene's germline CDR1 is SGHRS and CDR2 YFSETQ. CDR3 size: 15 residues. In DNA form, the CDR3 reads TGCGCCAGCAGCATGATCTCCGGGACTAGCAGTGAGCAGTTCTTC. It yields the protein CASSMISGTSSEQFF.

The chain has TRBV6-5 and TRBJ2-1; 7 bases align to TRBD2. Germline loops: CDR1 MNHEY, CDR2 SVGAGI. The CDR3 length is 14 residues. After removal of 2 bases from V and 4 bases from J, the junction contained 2 bases not matched to a gene. The CDR3 coding sequence is TGTGCCAGCAGTTACCGGCGGGAGTACAATGAGCAGTTCTTC. It specifies CASSYRREYNEQFF.

This clone was seen a single time. This chain joins TRBV24-1 and TRBJ1-2, with D possibly being TRBD1 (5 bases). Trimming left V 7 bases short and J 6 bases short, with 14 bases between. The CDR3 extends over 13 amino acids. Germline loops: CDR1 KGHDR, CDR2 SFDVKD. The CDR3 DNA reads as TGTGCCACCAGCCTCGGGGGAGCGAATGGCTACACCTTC. Its translation: CATSLGGANGYTF.

V is TRBV9 and J is TRBJ2-1; no reliable D call. V was cut by 2 bases and J by 6 bases, with 15 bases left in between. CDR3 size: 15 residues. Germline CDR1 is SGDLS and CDR2 is YYNGEE. CDR3 in DNA: TGTGCCAGCAGCGTTGGTGCGGCCCCCAGCAATGAGCAGTTCTTC. This gives the protein CASSVGAAPSNEQFF.

The gene calls are TRBV29-1 and TRBJ2-7, with D hard to call. The CDR3 is 11 amino acids. Germline lookup yields CDR1 SQVTM and CDR2 ANQGSEA. The V end lost 3 bases, the J end lost 5 bases, and 8 bases lay between the germline ends. The CDR3 sequence: CSVDPFHEQYF. Here the CDR3 DNA reads TGCAGCGTTGATCCATTCCACGAGCAGTACTTC.

This chain uses TRBV11-2 with TRBJ2-1, with D possibly being TRBD2 (7 bases). CDR3 length: 16 amino acids. Germline V lookup: CDR1 SGHAT, CDR2 FQNNGV. The V end lost 0 bases, the J end lost 5 bases, and 14 bases lay between the germline ends. The CDR3 DNA reads TGTGCCAGCAGCTTAGAATGGGGGGGGCAGGACAATGAGCAGTTCTTC. This codes for CASSLEWGGQDNEQFF.

V is TRBV3-1 (or the pseudogene TRBV3-2) and J is TRBJ2-3; 7 nucleotides agree with TRBD2. Trimming took 2 bases from V and 4 from J; bases not matched to a gene: 12. CDR1 and CDR2 (germline): LGHDT, YNNKEL (reference sequence). CDR3 length: 17 amino acids. The CDR3 nucleotides read TGTGCCAGCAGCCAACTCTCGGGGGGAGGGCCCGCAGATACGCAGTATTTT. It translates to CASSQLSGGGPADTQYF.

This clone was recorded once. This rearrangement joins TRBV9 to TRBJ1-5, with D unresolved. V lost 4 bases and J 0 bases, leaving 11 bases between the germline ends. The CDR3 has 15 amino acids. Looked up from germline, CDR1 is SGDLS and CDR2 is YYNGEE. CDR3 in amino acids: CASSPGSGSNQPQHF. CDR3 coding DNA: TGTGCCAGCAGCCCTGGGTCGGGTAGCAATCAGCCCCAGCATTTT.

This chain links TRBV4-2 with TRBJ1-2; 7 bases are shared with TRBD1. After removal of 4 bases from V and 3 bases from J, the junction contained 11 bases not matched to a gene. This CDR3 is 16 amino acids long. CDR1 and CDR2 from the germline V gene are LGHNA and YNFKEQ. CDR3 amino acids: CASSPMRTGVDYGYTF. The CDR3 region has the DNA TGTGCCAGCAGCCCGATGAGAACAGGGGTGGACTATGGCTACACCTTC.

The rearrangement joins TRBV27 to TRBJ2-7; TRBD1 matches 8 bases. This CDR3 has 13 residues. The germline CDR1 and CDR2 sequences are MNHEY and SMNVEV (reference sequence). Losses at the gene ends were 7 bases for V and 6 bases for J; bases not matched to a gene: 8. The CDR3 loop is CASNAAGGLEQYF. CDR3 DNA sequence: TGTGCCAGCAACGCGGCAGGGGGCCTCGAGCAGTACTTC.